This T cell receptor beta chain is from a study of control samples from healthy donors and cancer patients. V dropped 0 bases and J dropped 4 bases, with 11 bases sitting between them. Germline V gene lookup returns CDR1 SGHRS and CDR2 YFSETQ. The CDR3 covers 15 residues. Produced via immunoSEQ multiplex PCR; TCRdb's table is partial and in-frame only. The sample holds about 120,000 clones, approximately 94% seen once. The V and J genes are TRBV5-1 and TRBJ1-3; TRBD1 is a possible D gene (5 bases). The sequenced sample was blood. This clonotype was obtained from a man aged 25-45 years in good health. The CDR3 bases are TGCGCCAGCAGCTTGGTGGGGGATCAAGGAAACACCATATATTTT. It specifies CASSLVGDQGNTIYF.